The 27 T cell receptor beta chains below were found in one sample sequenced in a study of blood T cell repertoires in COVID-19 (TCRdb year 2020). The library came from the immunoSEQ multiplex PCR assay. TCRdb carries this immuneACCESS record with in-frame sequences only. Its versions omit some clonotypes, under half of them owing to an unresolved V gene in the studies checked, with the rest unexplained. This sample gives 150,000 or so clones in total; approximately 83% of them show up just once. Approximately 3.9% of the sample lies in the top ten. What was sequenced was peripheral blood. The origin of the receptors is a woman aged 55-70 years with acute or convalescent COVID-19.

This chain links TRBV27 with TRBJ2-2; D is unresolved. The CDR3 loop spans 14 amino acids. Trimming left V 8 bases short and J 0 bases short, with 10 bases between. Germline loops: CDR1 MNHEY, CDR2 SMNVEV (reference sequence). This CDR3 is CASSYGSNTGELFF. CDR3 DNA sequence: TGTGCCAGCTCCTACGGGTCGAACACCGGGGAGCTGTTTTTT.

In DNA form, the CDR3 reads TGTGCCAGCAGCGTGATGACAGGGAACAATGAAAAACTGTTTTTT. Its protein product is CASSVMTGNNEKLFF. The chain links TRBV9 to TRBJ1-4; 7 nucleotides agree with TRBD1. The CDR3 covers 15 residues. The ends lost 2 bases at V and 5 bases at J; junction bases unmatched: 6. Germline CDR1 reads SGDLS; CDR2 reads YYNGEE.

V and J are TRBV6-1 and TRBJ1-6; 9 nucleotides line up with TRBD1. CDR1 and CDR2 from the germline V gene are MNHNS and SASEGT. The CDR3 sequence is 14 residues long. V dropped 1 base and J dropped 9; count of bases not matched to a gene: 1. CDR3 sequence reads: CASSEEQGASPLHF. Written as DNA, the CDR3 is TGTGCCAGCAGTGAAGAACAGGGGGCTTCACCCCTCCACTTT.

This sequence joins TRBV19 and TRBJ1-3, with 8 bases aligning to TRBD1. Germline V gene data show CDR1 as LNHDA and CDR2 as SQIVND (reference sequence). The CDR3 contains 16 residues. V lost 5 bases, J lost 0 bases, and 6 bases stayed unmatched. The CDR3 region has the DNA TGTGCCAGTAGTCGGACAGGGATAATCTCTGGAAACACCATATATTTT. It encodes CASSRTGIISGNTIYF. The complete variable domain, with remaining parts taken from reference TRBV19 and TRBJ1-3, reads DGGITQSPKYLFRKEGQNVTLSCEQNLNHDAMYWYRQDPGQGLRLIYYSQIVNDFQKGDIAEGYSVSREKKESFPLTVTSAQKNPTAFYLCASSRTGIISGNTIYFGEGSWLTVV.

This chain links TRBV11-2 with TRBJ1-4; weak D call: TRBD1 (5 bases). Trimming took 5 bases from V and 6 from J, leaving 10 bases between them. CDR3 size: 13 residues. CDR1 and CDR2 from the germline V gene are SGHAT and FQNNGV. The CDR3 is CASSPGLYEKLFF. CDR3 DNA sequence: TGTGCCAGCAGCCCGGGACTTTATGAAAAACTGTTTTTT.

The chain joins TRBV5-1 to TRBJ2-5, with 7 bases lining up with TRBD2. The J segment lost 0 bases and the V segment lost 5 bases, leaving 7 bases of the junction unmatched. The CDR3 spans 15 residues. The germline CDR1 and CDR2 sequences are SGHRS and YFSETQ. This chain's CDR3 is CASSRGDQYQETQYF. For the CDR3, the DNA is TGCGCCAGCAGTCGGGGGGACCAGTACCAAGAGACCCAGTACTTC.

This clone was seen once. The rearrangement uses TRBV10-3 and TRBJ2-1, with TRBD2 matching over 15 bases. CDR1 ENHRY and CDR2 SYGVKD come from the germline V gene. The CDR3 runs to 15 residues. V lost 6 bases, J lost 12 bases, and 9 bases stayed unmatched. CDR3 nucleotide sequence: TGTGCCATCAGCGCCGAGGGACTAGCGGGAGGTGGGCAGTTCTTC. Protein product: CAISAEGLAGGGQFF.

V usage is TRBV25-1 and J usage is TRBJ1-4; the match to TRBD1 covers 7 bases. CDR3 size: 14 residues. With 8 bases clipped from V and 5 bases from J, the junction kept 8 bases outside the gene matches. Germline V gene data show CDR1 as MGHDK and CDR2 as SYGVNS. The CDR3: CASSDPDRNEKLFF. Written as DNA, the CDR3 is TGTGCCAGCTCCGACCCGGACAGGAATGAAAAACTGTTTTTT. The full variable domain, completed using reference TRBV25-1 and TRBJ1-4, is EADIYQTPRYLVIGTGKKITLECSQTMGHDKMYWYQQDPGMELHLIHYSYGVNSTEKGDLSSESTVSRIRTEHFPLTLESARPSHTSQYLCASSDPDRNEKLFFGSGTQLSVL.

The chain recombines TRBV3-1 (or the pseudogene TRBV3-2) with TRBJ2-5; 7 nucleotides match TRBD1. J was trimmed by 4 bases and V by 3 bases; bases with no gene match: 2. Germline V gene sequence: CDR1 LGHDT, CDR2 YNNKEL (reference sequence). The CDR3 has 13 residues. CDR3 in amino acids: CASSQKGAETQYF. CDR3 coding DNA: TGTGCCAGCAGCCAGAAGGGGGCAGAGACCCAGTACTTC.

The chain links TRBV19 to TRBJ2-6; TRBD1 matches at 11 bases. Germline CDR1 LNHDA, CDR2 SQIVND (reference sequence). The CDR3 contains 18 residues. The J segment lost 2 bases and the V segment lost 5 bases, leaving 8 bases of the junction unmatched. The CDR3 reads CASSSSRTGGAGANVLTF. The CDR3 DNA is TGTGCCAGTAGTTCTTCGAGGACAGGGGGCGCTGGGGCCAACGTCCTGACTTTC.

This clone was counted a single time. The chain uses TRBV5-8 and TRBJ1-6; tentative D call: TRBD1 (6 bases). The germline CDR1 and CDR2 sequences are SGHTS and YDEGEE. V lost 4 bases and J 4 bases, leaving 6 bases between the germline ends. CDR3 length: 13 residues. CDR3 in DNA: TGTGCCAGCAGCGGACAGTATAATTCACCCCTCCACTTT. Encoded protein: CASSGQYNSPLHF.

V usage is TRBV3-1 (or the pseudogene TRBV3-2) and J usage is TRBJ2-3; TRBD1 might be the D (5 bases). Germline V CDR1 and CDR2: LGHDT, YNNKEL (reference sequence). The CDR3 spans 15 residues. The V end lost 0 bases, the J end lost 4 bases, and 11 bases lay between the germline ends. CDR3: CASSQDPPGSDTQYF. The CDR3 nucleotides are TGTGCCAGCAGCCAAGATCCCCCAGGGTCAGATACGCAGTATTTT.

The sample holds a few counts of this clone. This chain connects TRBV24-1 to TRBJ2-2, with TRBD1 as a possible D gene (5 bases). The CDR3 loop spans 17 amino acids. The germline CDR1 and CDR2 sequences are KGHDR and SFDVKD. V was cut by 8 bases and J by 1 base, with 19 bases left in between. The CDR3 is CATILASRDGNTGELFF. For the CDR3, the DNA is TGTGCCACCATCCTCGCGTCCAGGGATGGGAACACCGGGGAGCTGTTTTTT.

The chain joins TRBV24-1 to TRBJ2-3; D possibly corresponds to TRBD1 (5 bases). Germline values: CDR1 KGHDR, CDR2 SFDVKD. The CDR3 runs to 14 residues. With 5 bases removed from V and 3 bases from J, the gap between germline ends came to 11 bases. The CDR3 here is CATSGQGKTDTQYF. In nucleotides, the CDR3 is TGTGCCACCAGTGGGCAGGGAAAGACAGATACGCAGTATTTT.

The chain joins TRBV2 to TRBJ1-6; D may be TRBD1 (6 bases). The CDR3 is made up of 15 amino acids. V lost 3 bases and J lost 10, with 16 bases in between. Per the germline V gene, CDR1 is SNHLY and CDR2 is FYNNEI. CDR3 protein: CASSEDSNLVSPLHF. The CDR3 DNA reads TGTGCCAGCAGTGAGGACAGTAACCTCGTGTCACCCCTCCACTTT.

The V call is TRBV3-1 (or the pseudogene TRBV3-2), the J call TRBJ1-1; possibly TRBD1 for D (6 bases). CDR1 LGHDT and CDR2 YNNKEL come from the germline V gene (reference sequence). V lost 5 bases, J lost 1 base, and 11 bases lay in between. This CDR3 has 14 residues. This CDR3 is CASSKGVTNTEAFF. The DNA of the CDR3 is TGTGCCAGCAGCAAGGGGGTTACGAACACTGAAGCTTTCTTT.

Concerning this clone: Other DNA sequences of this sample code for an identical CDR3. V and J are TRBV19 and TRBJ2-7; possible D gene TRBD2, 5 bases. CDR3 length: 14 residues. Germline V gene sequence: CDR1 LNHDA, CDR2 SQIVND (reference sequence). The ends were cut back, 6 bases at V and 0 bases at J, with 12 bases in the middle. Here the CDR3 DNA reads TGTGCCAGTAGCCCAACGGGAAGCTCCTACGAGCAGTACTTC. It specifies CASSPTGSSYEQYF.

The chain couples TRBV6-4 to TRBJ2-7; D is perhaps TRBD2 (5 bases). V was clipped by 5 bases and J by 3 bases, with 8 bases between them. From germline, CDR1 is MRHNA and CDR2 SNTAGT. The CDR3 length is 12 residues. The CDR3 DNA reads TGTGCCAGCAGTCCCCGGGGCTACGAGCAGTACTTC. Its translation is CASSPRGYEQYF.

The chain uses TRBV30 and TRBJ2-7; D uncertain. This CDR3 spans 15 amino acids. Germline CDR1 GTSNPN, CDR2 SVGIG (reference sequence). V was pared by 0 bases and J by 7 bases, with 19 bases between. The CDR3 DNA reads TGTGCCTGGAGTGTTTACCGGGTTCAACCAAGAGAGCAGTACTTC. Its protein is CAWSVYRVQPREQYF.

The sample holds a few counts of this clone. The chain combines TRBV3-1 (or the pseudogene TRBV3-2) with TRBJ2-1; 10 nucleotides align to TRBD2. V trimming: 4 bases; J trimming: 6 bases; junction bases outside the gene matches: 6. Germline V CDR1 and CDR2: LGHDT, YNNKEL (reference sequence). The CDR3 consists of 15 residues. The CDR3 nucleotides read TGTGCCAGCAGCCTCAGCGGGAGGGTGGGCAATGAGCAGTTCTTC. Protein product: CASSLSGRVGNEQFF.

This clone was seen only a few times. The CDR3 region has the DNA TGTGCCAGCAGCGTGAGGAACACTGAAGCTTTCTTT. Translating it yields CASSVRNTEAFF. The chain employs TRBV11-3 and TRBJ1-1; D gene uncertain. The germline V gene has CDR1 SGHNT and CDR2 YENEEA. V was clipped by 5 bases and J by 1 base, with 5 bases between them. The CDR3 spans 12 residues.

For the CDR3, the DNA is TGTGCCAGCAGCCCGAGACAGGGGGCAGGTCCCTCCTACAATGAGCAGTTCTTC. Its protein product is CASSPRQGAGPSYNEQFF. V and J are TRBV7-9 and TRBJ2-1, with TRBD1 identical over 10 bases. Germline loops: CDR1 SEHNR, CDR2 FQNEAQ (reference sequence). CDR3 size: 18 residues. J gave up 0 bases and V 5 bases, and 10 bases lay outside the gene matches.

The sample holds one count of this clone. This chain joins TRBV19 and TRBJ1-2; D ambiguous. From germline, CDR1 is LNHDA and CDR2 SQIVND (reference sequence). V was cut by 6 bases and J by 13 bases, with 15 bases left in between. This CDR3 contains 11 residues. The CDR3, as DNA: TGTGCCAGTAGGAGAGGCGGAGCCAGCACCTTC. This translates into CASRRGGASTF.

V gene TRBV11-3 combines with J gene TRBJ2-1; 12 bases align to TRBD2. From germline, CDR1 is SGHNT and CDR2 YENEEA. CDR3 length: 15 residues. Losses at the gene ends were 4 bases for V and 4 bases for J; bases not matched to a gene: 2. CDR3 amino acids: CASSSSGRAYNEQFF. The DNA for the CDR3 is TGTGCCAGCAGCTCTAGCGGGAGGGCTTACAATGAGCAGTTCTTC.

The V gene is TRBV28, the J gene TRBJ1-6, with 11 bases matching TRBD1. The CDR3 length is 14 residues. V gave up 6 bases and J gave up 9 bases; unmatched junction bases: 4. The germline CDR1 and CDR2 sequences are MDHEN and SYDVKM. CDR3 nucleotide sequence: TGTGCCAGCAGGCCCGGGACAGGGGGTTCACCCCTCCACTTT. This encodes CASRPGTGGSPLHF.

This CDR3 is CASSTSGSGRYNEQFF. The CDR3 coding sequence is TGTGCCAGCAGTACAAGTGGTAGCGGCCGGTACAATGAGCAGTTCTTC. The chain joins TRBV27 to TRBJ2-1; D perhaps matches TRBD2 (6 bases). V shed 5 bases and J shed 4 bases, with 18 bases lying between them. The CDR3 sequence is 16 residues long. CDR1 MNHEY and CDR2 SMNVEV come from the germline V gene (reference sequence).

The chain couples TRBV9 to TRBJ2-1, with 10 bases fitting TRBD2. Per the germline V gene, CDR1 is SGDLS and CDR2 is YYNGEE. Germline trimming cut 2 bases from V and 7 bases from J; bases unmatched to any gene: 6. CDR3 length: 15 residues. CDR3 loop: CASSVVAGGLNEQFF. Written as DNA, the CDR3 is TGTGCCAGCAGCGTGGTAGCGGGAGGCTTAAATGAGCAGTTCTTC.